This TCR beta chain appears in the sequencing data of a study of blood T cell repertoires in COVID-19. The CDR3 sequence is 13 residues long. Deletions cut 6 bases from V and 4 bases from J, with 12 bases between. Sequencing used immunoSEQ multiplex PCR; TCRdb keeps in-frame clones, though not all of them. Of some 250,000 clones detected, roughly 86% appear once; the ten largest clones hold roughly 3%. The J gene is TRBJ1-2, the V gene TRBV12-3 or TRBV12-4, with unresolved D. Sequencing was performed on peripheral blood. The clonotype originates from a woman in her twenties or thirties who had recovered from COVID-19. The CDR3 here is CASSKGLAYGYTF. The CDR3 DNA is TGTGCCAGCAGCAAAGGACTGGCCTATGGCTACACCTTC.